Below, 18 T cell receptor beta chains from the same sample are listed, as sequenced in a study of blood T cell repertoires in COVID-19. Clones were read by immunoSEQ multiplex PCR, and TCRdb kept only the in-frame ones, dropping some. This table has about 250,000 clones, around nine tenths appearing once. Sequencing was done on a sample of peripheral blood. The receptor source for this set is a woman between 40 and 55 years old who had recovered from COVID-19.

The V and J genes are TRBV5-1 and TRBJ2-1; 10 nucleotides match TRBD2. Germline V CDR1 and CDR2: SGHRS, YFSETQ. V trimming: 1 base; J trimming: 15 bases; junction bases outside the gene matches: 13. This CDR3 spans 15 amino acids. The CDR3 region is CASSLSLPSGSLRFF. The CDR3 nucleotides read TGCGCCAGCAGCTTGTCATTGCCTAGCGGGAGCCTGCGGTTCTTC.

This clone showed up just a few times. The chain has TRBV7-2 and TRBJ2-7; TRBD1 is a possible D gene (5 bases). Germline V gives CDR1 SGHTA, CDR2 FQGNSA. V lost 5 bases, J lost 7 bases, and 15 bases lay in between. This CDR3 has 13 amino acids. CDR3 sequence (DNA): TGTGCCAGCAGCCCAGGGATTGGGCGAGAGCAGTACTTC. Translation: CASSPGIGREQYF.

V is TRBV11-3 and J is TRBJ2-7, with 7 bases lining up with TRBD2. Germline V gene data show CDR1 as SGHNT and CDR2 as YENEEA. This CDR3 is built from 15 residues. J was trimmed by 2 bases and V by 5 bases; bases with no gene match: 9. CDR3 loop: CASSPGGGRTYEQYF. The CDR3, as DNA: TGTGCCAGCAGCCCCGGCGGGGGACGCACCTACGAGCAGTACTTC.

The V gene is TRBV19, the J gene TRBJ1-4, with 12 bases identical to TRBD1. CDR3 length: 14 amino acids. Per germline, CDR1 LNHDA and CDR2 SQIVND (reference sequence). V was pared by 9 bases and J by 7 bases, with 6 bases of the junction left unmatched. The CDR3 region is CARGQGALGEKLFF. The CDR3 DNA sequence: TGTGCCAGGGGACAGGGGGCGTTGGGTGAAAAACTGTTTTTT.

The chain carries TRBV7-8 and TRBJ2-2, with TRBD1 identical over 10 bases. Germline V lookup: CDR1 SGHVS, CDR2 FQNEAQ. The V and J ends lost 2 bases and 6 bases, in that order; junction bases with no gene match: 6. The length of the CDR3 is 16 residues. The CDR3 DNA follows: TGTGCCAGCAGCTTACCCCAAGGGACAGGGGCCGGGGAGCTGTTTTTT. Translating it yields CASSLPQGTGAGELFF.

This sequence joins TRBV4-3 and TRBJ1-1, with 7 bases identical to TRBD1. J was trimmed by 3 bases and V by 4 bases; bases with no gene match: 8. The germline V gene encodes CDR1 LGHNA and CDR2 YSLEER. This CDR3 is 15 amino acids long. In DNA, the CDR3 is TGCGCCAGCAGCCCCGACAGGGTGCAGGACACTGAAGCTTTCTTT. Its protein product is CASSPDRVQDTEAFF.

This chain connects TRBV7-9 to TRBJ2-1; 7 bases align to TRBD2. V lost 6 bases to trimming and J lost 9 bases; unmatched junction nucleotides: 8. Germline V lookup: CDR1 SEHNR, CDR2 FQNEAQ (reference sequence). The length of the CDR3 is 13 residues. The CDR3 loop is CASSPAGTGEQFF. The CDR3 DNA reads TGTGCCAGCAGTCCAGCGGGGACCGGTGAGCAGTTCTTC.

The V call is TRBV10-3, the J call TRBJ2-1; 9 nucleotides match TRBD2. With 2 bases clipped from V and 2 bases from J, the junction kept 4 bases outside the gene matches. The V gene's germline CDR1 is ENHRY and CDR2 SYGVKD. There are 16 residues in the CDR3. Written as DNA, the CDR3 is TGTGCCATCAGTGAGGTGGCTAGCGGGGCCTACAATGAGCAGTTCTTC. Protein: CAISEVASGAYNEQFF.

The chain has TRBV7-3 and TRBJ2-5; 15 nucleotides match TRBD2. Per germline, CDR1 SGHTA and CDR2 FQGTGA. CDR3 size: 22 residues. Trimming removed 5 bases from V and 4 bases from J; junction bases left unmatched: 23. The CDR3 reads CASSPRTGYGLAGGKESETQYF. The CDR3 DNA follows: TGTGCCAGCAGCCCCAGGACAGGTTACGGACTAGCGGGAGGGAAGGAATCAGAGACCCAGTACTTC.

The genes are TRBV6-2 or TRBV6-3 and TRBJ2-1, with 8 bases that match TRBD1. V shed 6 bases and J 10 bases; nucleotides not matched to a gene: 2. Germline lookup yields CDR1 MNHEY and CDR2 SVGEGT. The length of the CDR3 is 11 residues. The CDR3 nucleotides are TGTGCCAGCAGCCGGACAGGGGAGCAGTTCTTC. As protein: CASSRTGEQFF.

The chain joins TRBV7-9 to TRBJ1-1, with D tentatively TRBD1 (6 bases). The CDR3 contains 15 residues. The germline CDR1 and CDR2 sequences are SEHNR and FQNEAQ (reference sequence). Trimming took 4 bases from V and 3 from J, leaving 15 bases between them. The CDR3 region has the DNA TGTGCCAGCAGCTCCGGGGGCGGGGGAGACACTGAAGCTTTCTTT. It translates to CASSSGGGGDTEAFF.

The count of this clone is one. The CDR3 sequence is CASASQGPYEQYF. CDR3 DNA: TGTGCCAGCGCGTCCCAGGGCCCCTACGAGCAGTACTTC. The chain links TRBV12-3 or TRBV12-4 to TRBJ2-7, with a weak D call TRBD1 (5 bases). The ends were cut back, 8 bases at V and 2 bases at J, with 13 bases in the middle. The CDR3 consists of 13 residues.

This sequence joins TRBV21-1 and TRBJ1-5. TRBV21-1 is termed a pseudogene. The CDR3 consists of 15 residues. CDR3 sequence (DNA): TGTGCCAGCGAGCCGGGACCCCGGAGGGGTCAGCCCCAGCATTTT. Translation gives CASEPGPRRGQPQHF.

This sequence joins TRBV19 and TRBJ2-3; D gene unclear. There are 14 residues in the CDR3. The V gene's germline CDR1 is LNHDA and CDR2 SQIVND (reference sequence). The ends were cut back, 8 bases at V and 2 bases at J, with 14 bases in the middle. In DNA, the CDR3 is TGTGCCAGTCAGCTCTCCGGGTCCACAGATACGCAGTATTTT. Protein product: CASQLSGSTDTQYF.

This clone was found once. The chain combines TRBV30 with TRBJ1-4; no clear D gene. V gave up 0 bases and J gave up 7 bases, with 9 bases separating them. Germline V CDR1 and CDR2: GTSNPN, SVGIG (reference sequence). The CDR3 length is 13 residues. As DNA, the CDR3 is TGTGCCTGGAGTGTGCTGAACGGTGAAAAACTGTTTTTT. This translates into CAWSVLNGEKLFF.

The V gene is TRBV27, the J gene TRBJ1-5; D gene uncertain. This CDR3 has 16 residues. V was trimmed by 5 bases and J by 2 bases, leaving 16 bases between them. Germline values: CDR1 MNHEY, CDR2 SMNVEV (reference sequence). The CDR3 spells CASSPLAVTRNQPQHF. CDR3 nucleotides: TGTGCCAGCAGTCCTCTCGCGGTCACCCGCAATCAGCCCCAGCATTTT.

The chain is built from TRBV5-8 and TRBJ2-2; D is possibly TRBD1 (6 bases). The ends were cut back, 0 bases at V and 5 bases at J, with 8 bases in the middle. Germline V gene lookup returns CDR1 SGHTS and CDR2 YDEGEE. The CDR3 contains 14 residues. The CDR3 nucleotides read TGTGCCAGCAGCTTGGGCCAGGGGACCGGGGAGCTGTTTTTT. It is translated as CASSLGQGTGELFF.

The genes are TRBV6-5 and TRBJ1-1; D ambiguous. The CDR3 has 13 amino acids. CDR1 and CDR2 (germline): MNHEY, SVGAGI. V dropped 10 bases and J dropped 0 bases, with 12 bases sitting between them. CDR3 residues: CATLEVLNTEAFF. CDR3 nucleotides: TGTGCCACCCTGGAGGTATTGAACACTGAAGCTTTCTTT.